Listed here is a single T cell receptor (beta chain). Its target is not known. The germline V gene has CDR1 SGHNT and CDR2 YENEEA. V lost 3 bases and J 0 bases, leaving 9 bases between the germline ends. CDR3 size: 15 residues. There were TCR beta CDR3 regions amplified from RNA transcripts. With the HTBI primer set, the TCR CDR3 went through a first round of RT-PCR. TCRdb re-derived calls from the multiplex PCR reads in MiXCR, one entry per CDR3 protein. This sample has hundreds of thousands of distinct CDR3 sequences, with approximately 15% found just once. This specimen belongs to a study of T cells in Graves' hyperthyroidism and ophthalmopathy. General study points: By a 13 V-J model, ophthalmopathy was set apart from stable hyperthyroidism.

The study based diagnoses on clinical symptoms, serum thyroxine and TRAb, thyroid ultrasound and orbital computed tomography. Sequencing was done on a sample of blood. This clonotype was obtained from a woman in her forties with Graves' ophthalmopathy. V usage is TRBV11-3 and J usage is TRBJ1-3; D is undetermined. The CDR3 DNA is TGTGCCAGCAGCTTTGCACAGCTCTCTGGAAACACCATATATTTT. As protein: CASSFAQLSGNTIYF.